The sequence of this T cell receptor beta chain was determined in a study of blood T cell repertoires in COVID-19. Across the study: The cDNA or gDNA used as material had been derived from T cells, B-cell-depleted T cells, or PBMCs.

Germline CDR1 is LNHDA and CDR2 is SQIVND (reference sequence). The CDR3 spans 15 residues. After removal of 6 bases from V and 5 bases from J, the junction contained 6 bases not matched to a gene. In the authors' workflow: Reference gene primer amplification yielded estimated nucleated cell counts. Method: immunoSEQ multiplex PCR; TCRdb's copy keeps in-frame clones and lacks some. The V and J calls and the clone size are those of that table, but D and trimming were determined from the DNA. The table has roughly 250,000 clones, roughly nine tenths seen once. The rearrangement joins TRBV19 to TRBJ2-1, with TRBD2 matching over 11 bases. The specimen was PBMCs or T cells enriched from blood (not recorded which). The TCR was taken from a human donor in a cohort exposed to, infected with or recovered from COVID-19 (not recorded which). The donor label of this sample is uncertain. CDR3: CASRPASGGNNEQFF. CDR3 nucleotide sequence: TGTGCCAGTAGGCCCGCTAGCGGGGGGAACAATGAGCAGTTCTTC.